One sample yielded the 5 T cell receptor beta chains listed below, sequenced in a study of shared clonotypes between healthy human individuals (dated by TCRdb to 2020 to 2021). The method was the immunoSEQ multiplex PCR assay. Not all clones reach the TCRdb copy of this immuneACCESS table, which keeps in-frame sequences only. Checked studies attribute under half of the gap to unresolved V genes and leave the rest unexplained. In this sample the table shows roughly 680,000 clones, about two thirds of which occur a single time. The top ten clonotypes cover about 1.7% of the sample. The sample consisted of memory CD4+ T cells sorted from blood. The label giving this sample's cell subset or site can be read as: CD45RA-negative fraction. The receptors were gathered from a woman aged 25-40 years in good health.

The CDR3 DNA follows: TGTGCCAGCAGTTCGCAGACAGGGCGGCGACTAAACACCATATATTTT. Its translation is CASSSQTGRRLNTIYF. The chain combines TRBV28 with TRBJ1-3, with 7 bases matching TRBD1. CDR1 MDHEN and CDR2 SYDVKM come from the germline V gene. The CDR3 length is 16 residues. The V and J ends lost 4 bases and 6 bases, in that order; junction bases with no gene match: 12. Complete variable domain (other parts from reference TRBV28 and TRBJ1-3): DVKVTQSSRYLVKRTGEKVFLECVQDMDHENMFWYRQDPGLGLRLIYFSYDVKMKEKGDIPEGYSVSREKKERFSLILESASTNQTSMYLCASSSQTGRRLNTIYFGEGSWLTVV.

The chain uses TRBV27 and TRBJ2-5; D perhaps matches TRBD2 (5 bases). CDR1 and CDR2 from the germline V gene are MNHEY and SMNVEV (reference sequence). This CDR3 is built from 14 residues. Deletions cut 4 bases from V and 5 bases from J, with 14 bases between. CDR3 DNA sequence: TGTGCCAGCAGTTGGTCTAGCCTCTTGGAGACCCAGTACTTC. Translation gives CASSWSSLLETQYF.

V is TRBV28 and J is TRBJ1-4; D perhaps matches TRBD1 (5 bases). The CDR3 loop spans 15 amino acids. Between the trimmed V and J ends, which lost 4 bases and 6 bases, there was a span of 15 bases. Germline assignment: CDR1 MDHEN and CDR2 SYDVKM. This chain's CDR3 is CASSSQGGSHEKLFF. The CDR3 DNA reads as TGTGCCAGCAGTTCTCAGGGAGGCTCACATGAAAAACTGTTTTTT.

This clone has a handful of counts. The CDR3 here is CASSLFGGWETQYF. Here the CDR3 DNA reads TGTGCCAGCAGCTTGTTTGGGGGCTGGGAGACCCAGTACTTC. The V call is TRBV5-4, the J call TRBJ2-5; weak D call: TRBD1 (6 bases). Trimming took off 1 base at V and 5 bases at J, with 12 bases between the two ends. The CDR3 contains 14 residues. The germline CDR1 and CDR2 sequences are SGHNT and YYREEE (reference sequence). Supplemented by reference TRBV5-4 and TRBJ2-5, the full variable domain reads ETGVTQSPTHLIKTRGQQVTLRCSSQSGHNTVSWYQQALGQGPQFIFQYYREEENGRGNFPPRFSGLQFPNYSSELNVNALELDDSALYLCASSLFGGWETQYFGPGTRLLVL.

The rearrangement links TRBV30 to TRBJ1-1; TRBD1 is a possible D gene (5 bases). This CDR3 is 13 amino acids long. The V end was cut by 5 bases, the J end by 2 bases, with 12 bases between. Germline loops: CDR1 GTSNPN, CDR2 SVGIG (reference sequence). CDR3 sequence: CAWQKTGNTEAFF. CDR3 DNA sequence: TGTGCCTGGCAAAAAACAGGCAACACTGAAGCTTTCTTT.